This T cell receptor (beta chain) was captured in a study of a mutant IDH1 vaccine in newly diagnosed glioma. Across the study: Among treated patients, about 60% were male and around 40% female, and mean age was 40.4 years. Radiotherapy, temozolomide, or both had been given previously, and both were given to most.

In this sample, this clone turned up once. Trimming left V 0 bases short and J 6 bases short, with 15 bases between. CDR3 size: 15 residues. CDR1 is LNHNV, CDR2 YYDKDF, per germline (reference sequence). Method: immunoSEQ multiplex PCR; TCRdb's copy keeps in-frame clones and lacks some. Among about 34,000 clones listed, more than 70% were seen once. Time point specified: baseline, week 1 (first vaccination visit). Sample treatment: pre-vaccination baseline after standard-of-care therapy. Donor diagnoses consisted of new WHO grade 3 or 4 IDH1-mutant, ATRX-lost astrocytomas. J is TRBJ2-7 and V is TRBV15, with D perhaps TRBD2 (5 bases). This receptor was identified in a man between 50 and 59 years old with glioma. Some clones in this sample may be carry-over from other donors' samples. Sequencing was performed on peripheral blood mononuclear cells (PBMCs), taken from a glioma patient treated with radiotherapy, temozolomide or both. The DNA for the CDR3 is TGTGCCACCAGCAGAGATCTAGGGCTAGCCGGCGAGCAGTACTTC. The encoded protein is CATSRDLGLAGEQYF. The complete variable domain, with remaining parts taken from reference TRBV15 and TRBJ2-7, reads DAMVIQNPRYQVTQFGKPVTLSCSQTLNHNVMYWYQQKSSQAPKLLFHYYDKDFNNEADTPDNFQSRRPNTSFCFLDIRSPGLGDTAMYLCATSRDLGLAGEQYFGPGTRLTVT.